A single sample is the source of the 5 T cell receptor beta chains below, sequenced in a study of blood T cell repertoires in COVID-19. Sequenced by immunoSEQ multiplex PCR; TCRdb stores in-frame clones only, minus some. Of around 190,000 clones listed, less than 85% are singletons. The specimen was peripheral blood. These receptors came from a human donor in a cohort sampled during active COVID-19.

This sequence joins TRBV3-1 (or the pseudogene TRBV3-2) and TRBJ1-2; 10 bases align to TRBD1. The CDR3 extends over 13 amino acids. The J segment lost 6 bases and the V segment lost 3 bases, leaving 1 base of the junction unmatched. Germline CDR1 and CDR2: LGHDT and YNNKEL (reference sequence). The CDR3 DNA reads TGTGCCAGCAGCCAGGGGACAGGGGATGGCTACACCTTC. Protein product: CASSQGTGDGYTF.

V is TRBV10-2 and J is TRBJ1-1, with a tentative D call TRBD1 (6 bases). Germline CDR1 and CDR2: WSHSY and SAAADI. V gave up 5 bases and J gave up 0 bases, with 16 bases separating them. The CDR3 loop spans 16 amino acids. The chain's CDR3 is CASSQRHRVMNTEAFF. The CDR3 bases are TGCGCCAGCAGTCAGAGACACAGGGTCATGAACACTGAAGCTTTCTTT.

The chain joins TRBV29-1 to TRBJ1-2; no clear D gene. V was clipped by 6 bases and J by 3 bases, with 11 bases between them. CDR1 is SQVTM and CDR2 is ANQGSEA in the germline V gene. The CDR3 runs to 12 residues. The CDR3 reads CSVRTGYYGYTF. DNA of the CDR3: TGCAGCGTGCGGACGGGGTACTATGGCTACACCTTC. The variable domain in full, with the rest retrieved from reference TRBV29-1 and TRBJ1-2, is SAVISQKPSRDICQRGTSLTIQCQVDSQVTMMFWYRQQPGQSLTLIATANQGSEATYESGFVIDKFPISRPNLTFSTLTVSNMSPEDSSIYLCSVRTGYYGYTFGSGTRLTVV.

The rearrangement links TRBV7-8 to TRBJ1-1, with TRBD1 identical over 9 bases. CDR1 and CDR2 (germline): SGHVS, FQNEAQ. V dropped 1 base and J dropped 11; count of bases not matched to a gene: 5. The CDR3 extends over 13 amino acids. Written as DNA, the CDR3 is TGTGCCAGCAGCTTAGACGGGACAGGGAAGGCTTTCTTT. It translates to CASSLDGTGKAFF.

CDR3 sequence: CASSVVAPSTEAFF. DNA of the CDR3: TGTGCCAGCAGTGTTGTAGCCCCAAGCACTGAAGCTTTCTTT. V gene TRBV2 combines with J gene TRBJ1-1; no clear D gene. This CDR3 region has 14 residues. Germline V gives CDR1 SNHLY, CDR2 FYNNEI. V was clipped by 4 bases and J by 4 bases, with 13 bases between them.